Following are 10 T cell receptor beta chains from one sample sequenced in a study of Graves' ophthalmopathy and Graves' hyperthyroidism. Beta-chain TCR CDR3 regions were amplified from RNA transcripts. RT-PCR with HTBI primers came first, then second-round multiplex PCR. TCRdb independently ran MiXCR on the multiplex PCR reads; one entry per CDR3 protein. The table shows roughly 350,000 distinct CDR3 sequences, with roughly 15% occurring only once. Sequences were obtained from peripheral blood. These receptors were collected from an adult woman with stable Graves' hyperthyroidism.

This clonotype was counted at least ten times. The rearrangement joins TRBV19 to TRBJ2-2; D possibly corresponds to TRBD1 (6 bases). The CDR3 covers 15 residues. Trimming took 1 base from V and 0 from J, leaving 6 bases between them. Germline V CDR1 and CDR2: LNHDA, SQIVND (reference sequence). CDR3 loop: CASSIGDTNTGELFF. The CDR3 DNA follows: TGTGCCAGTAGTATAGGGGACACGAACACCGGGGAGCTGTTTTTT.

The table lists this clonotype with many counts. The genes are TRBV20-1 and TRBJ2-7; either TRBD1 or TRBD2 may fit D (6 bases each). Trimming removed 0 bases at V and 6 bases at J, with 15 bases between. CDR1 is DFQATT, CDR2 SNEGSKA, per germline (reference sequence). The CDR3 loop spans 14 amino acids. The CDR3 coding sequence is TGCAGTGCTAGAGAGGAGGGGGTACTACGCGAGCAGTACTTC. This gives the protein CSAREEGVLREQYF.

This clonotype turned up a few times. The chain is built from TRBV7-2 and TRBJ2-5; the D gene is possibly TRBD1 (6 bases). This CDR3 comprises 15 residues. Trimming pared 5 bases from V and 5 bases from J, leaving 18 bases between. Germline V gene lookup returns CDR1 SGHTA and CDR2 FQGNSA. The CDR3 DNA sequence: TGTGCCAGCAGCCCTCCTCAGGGGAAGGACGAGACCCAGTACTTC. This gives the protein CASSPPQGKDETQYF.

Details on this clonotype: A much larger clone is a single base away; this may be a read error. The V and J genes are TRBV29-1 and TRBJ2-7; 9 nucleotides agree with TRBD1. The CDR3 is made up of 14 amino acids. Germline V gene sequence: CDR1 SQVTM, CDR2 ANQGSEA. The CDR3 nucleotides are TGCAACGTTGAAGGTCGGGACAGGGCCTACGAGCAGTACTTC. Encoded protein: CNVEGRDRAYEQYF.

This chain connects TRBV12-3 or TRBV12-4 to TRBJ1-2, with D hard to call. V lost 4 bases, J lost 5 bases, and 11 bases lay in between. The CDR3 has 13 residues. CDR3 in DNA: TGTGCCAGCAGTTGGGTATCAGGATATGGCTACACCTTC. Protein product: CASSWVSGYGYTF.

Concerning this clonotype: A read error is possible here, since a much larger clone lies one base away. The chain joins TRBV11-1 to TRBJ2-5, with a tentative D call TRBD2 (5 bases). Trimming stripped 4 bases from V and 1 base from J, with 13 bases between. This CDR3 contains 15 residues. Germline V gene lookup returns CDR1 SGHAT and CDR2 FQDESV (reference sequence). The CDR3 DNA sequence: TGTGCCAGCAGCTGGCTATCGGGAAGCCAAGAGACCCAGTACTTC. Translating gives CASSWLSGSQETQYF.

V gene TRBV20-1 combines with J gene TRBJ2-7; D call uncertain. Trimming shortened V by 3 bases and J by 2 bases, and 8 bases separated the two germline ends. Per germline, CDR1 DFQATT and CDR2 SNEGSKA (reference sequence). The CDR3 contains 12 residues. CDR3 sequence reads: CSARGEPYEQYF. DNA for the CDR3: TGCAGTGCTAGGGGCGAACCCTACGAGCAGTACTTC.

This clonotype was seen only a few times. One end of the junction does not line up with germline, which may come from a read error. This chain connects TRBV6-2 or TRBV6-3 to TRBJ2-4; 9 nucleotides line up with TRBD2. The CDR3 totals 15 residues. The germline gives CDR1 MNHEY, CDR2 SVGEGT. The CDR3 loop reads CASKAGGPSKNIKYF. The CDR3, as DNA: TGTGCCAGCAAGGCGGGAGGGCCCTCCAAAAACATTAAGTACTTC.

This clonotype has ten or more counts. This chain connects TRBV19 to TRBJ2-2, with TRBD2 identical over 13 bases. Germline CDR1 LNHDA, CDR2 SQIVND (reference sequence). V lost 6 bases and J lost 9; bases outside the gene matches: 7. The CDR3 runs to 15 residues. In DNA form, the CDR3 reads TGTGCCAGTAGATACGGGACTAGCGGGACCCGGGAGCTGTTTTTT. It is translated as CASRYGTSGTRELFF.

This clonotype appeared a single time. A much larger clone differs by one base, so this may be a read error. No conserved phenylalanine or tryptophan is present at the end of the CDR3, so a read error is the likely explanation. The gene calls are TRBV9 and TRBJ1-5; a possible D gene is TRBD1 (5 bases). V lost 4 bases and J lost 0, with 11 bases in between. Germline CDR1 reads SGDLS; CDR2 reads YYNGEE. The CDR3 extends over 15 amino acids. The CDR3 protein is CASSTGGFSNQPQHL. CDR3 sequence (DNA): TGTGCCAGCAGCACTGGGGGGTTTAGCAATCAGCCCCAGCATTTG.